This T cell receptor beta chain was captured by sequencing in a study of tumor-infiltrating lymphocytes in primary liver carcinoma. Looking at the study overall: All lesions had stage T1-T3 N0M0 and roughly 4 to 11 cm widths.

Study conclusions and caveats: A significantly higher top-250-clone fraction was found in tumors than in blood (p = 0.039).

From around 530 ng of total RNA, TCR beta-specific cDNA was reverse-transcribed using a constant-region primer. Modified slightly, ARM-PCR produced TCR beta libraries over three nested multiplex PCR rounds. Researchers ran the first two PCR rounds for roughly 10 cycles each with TRBV1-TRBV30 forward primers and a C-beta reverse primer. A single record per CDR3 protein comes from TCRdb applying MiXCR to the multiplex PCR reads. The data contain fewer than 80,000 distinct CDR3 sequences, roughly 69% of them singletons. In regard to this clonotype: Its specificity is not known.

From roughly 21-30 mg of unsorted bulk tissue, DNA and RNA were co-extracted together. These patients lived with chronic HBV infection and had never been treated. The V end was cut by 2 bases, the J end by 4 bases, with 14 bases between. CDR3 size: 15 residues. Germline lookup yields CDR1 SGHVS and CDR2 FQNEAQ. V and J are TRBV7-8 and TRBJ2-5, with D uncertain. The sample taken for sequencing was tumor-adjacent normal liver tissue. This sequence was found in a man aged 40-49 years with primary liver carcinoma and hepatitis B virus infection. CDR3 DNA: TGTGCCAGCAGCTTAAACCCGCAGTGGGTAGAGACCCAGTACTTC. Translated: CASSLNPQWVETQYF.